The T cell receptor (beta chain) described here comes from a study of blood T cell repertoires in COVID-19. Overall study context: T cells, B-cell-depleted T cells, or PBMCs supplied cDNA or gDNA.

The CDR3 has 13 residues. Trimming shortened V by 0 bases and J by 15 bases, and 18 bases separated the two germline ends. The germline gives CDR1 GTSNPN, CDR2 SVGIG (reference sequence). Original methodology: Amplification of reference gene primers provided the estimated nucleated cell counts. Using immunoSEQ multiplex PCR, the repertoire was profiled, and TCRdb retains in-frame clones only, with some absent. That table gives V, J and clone size, and the DNA gave D and trimming. This sample yields about 180,000 clones, of which approximately 80% are seen a single time; approximately 14% belongs to the top ten. Membership in each cohort depended on participant-reported clinical history.

The source is a man in his fifties or sixties who had been exposed to COVID-19. The sequencing sample was made of PBMCs or T cells enriched from blood (not recorded which). The chain carries TRBV30 and TRBJ2-1; D possibly corresponds to TRBD2 (5 bases). In DNA form, the CDR3 reads TGTGCCTGGAGTGTCCAAGCGGACCCATCACTGTTCTTC. This sequence encodes CAWSVQADPSLFF.